The sequence of this T cell receptor beta chain was determined in a study of shared clonotypes between healthy human individuals. General study points: Clonotype sharing among donors was thought likely to change with sequencing depth.

Methods used by the authors: Filtering of immunoSEQ junctional sequences could not match full-length read filtering. Some clones are missing from TCRdb's copy, which holds only in-frame ones; the method was immunoSEQ multiplex PCR. The V and J calls and clone size are taken from that table; D and trimming were inferred from the DNA. The sample lists 190,000 or so clones, 66% occurring once. A remark on this clone: Antigen specificity is unknown.

A CD45RA+ naive subset and a CD45RA-negative memory subset were split from CD4+ cells. The CDR3 loop spans 13 amino acids. From germline, CDR1 is WNHNN and CDR2 SYGVQD (reference sequence). V was shortened by 0 bases and J by 3 bases, with 0 bases between the two germline ends. This clonotype was obtained from a man younger than 40 in good health. The chain couples TRBV10-1 to TRBJ2-6; D not resolved. The specimen was memory CD4+ T cells sorted from blood. Specified subset: CD45RA-negative fraction. The CDR3 sequence: CASSESGANVLTF. In nucleotides, the CDR3 is TGCGCCAGCAGTGAGTCTGGGGCCAACGTCCTGACTTTC.